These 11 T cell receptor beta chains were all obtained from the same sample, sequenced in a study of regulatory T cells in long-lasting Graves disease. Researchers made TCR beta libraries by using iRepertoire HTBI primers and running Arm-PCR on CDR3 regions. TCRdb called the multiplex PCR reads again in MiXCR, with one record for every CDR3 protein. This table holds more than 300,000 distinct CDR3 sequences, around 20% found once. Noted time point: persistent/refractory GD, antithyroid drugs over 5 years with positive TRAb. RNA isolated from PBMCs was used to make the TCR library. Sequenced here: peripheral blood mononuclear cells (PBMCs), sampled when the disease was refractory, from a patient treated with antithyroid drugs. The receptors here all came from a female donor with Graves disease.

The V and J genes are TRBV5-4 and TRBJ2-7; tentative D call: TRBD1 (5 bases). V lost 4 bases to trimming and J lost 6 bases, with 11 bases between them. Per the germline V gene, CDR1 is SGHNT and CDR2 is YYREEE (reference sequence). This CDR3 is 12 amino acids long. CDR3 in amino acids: CASSRQLGEQYF. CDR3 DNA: TGTGCCAGCAGCCGACAGCTTGGCGAGCAGTACTTC.

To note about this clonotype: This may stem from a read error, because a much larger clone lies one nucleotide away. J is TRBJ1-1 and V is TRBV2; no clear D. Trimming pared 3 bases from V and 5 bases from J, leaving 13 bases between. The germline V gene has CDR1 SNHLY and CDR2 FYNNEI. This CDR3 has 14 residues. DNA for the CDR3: TGTGCCAGCAGTGATCAGGAGCCCCCAACTGAAGCTTTCTTT. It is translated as CASSDQEPPTEAFF.

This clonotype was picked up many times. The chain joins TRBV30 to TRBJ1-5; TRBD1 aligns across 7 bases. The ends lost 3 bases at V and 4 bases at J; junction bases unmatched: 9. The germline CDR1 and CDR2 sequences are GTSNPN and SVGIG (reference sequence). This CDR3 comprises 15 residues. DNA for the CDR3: TGTGCCTGGAGAGACAGGGCGACTTTTAATCAGCCCCAGCATTTT. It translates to CAWRDRATFNQPQHF.

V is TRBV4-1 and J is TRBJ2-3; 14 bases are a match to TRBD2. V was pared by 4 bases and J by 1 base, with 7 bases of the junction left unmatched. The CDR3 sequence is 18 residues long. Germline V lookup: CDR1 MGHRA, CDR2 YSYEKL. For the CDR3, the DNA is TGCGCCAGCAGCCCGGGACTAGCGGGAGTCTTGGGCACAGATACGCAGTATTTT. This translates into CASSPGLAGVLGTDTQYF.

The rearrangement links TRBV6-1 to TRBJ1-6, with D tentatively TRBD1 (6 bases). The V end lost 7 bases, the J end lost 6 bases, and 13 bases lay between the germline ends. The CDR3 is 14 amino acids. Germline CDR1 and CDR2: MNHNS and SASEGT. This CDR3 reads CASNQDRFNSPLHF. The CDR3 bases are TGTGCCAGCAACCAGGACAGATTTAATTCACCCCTCCACTTT.

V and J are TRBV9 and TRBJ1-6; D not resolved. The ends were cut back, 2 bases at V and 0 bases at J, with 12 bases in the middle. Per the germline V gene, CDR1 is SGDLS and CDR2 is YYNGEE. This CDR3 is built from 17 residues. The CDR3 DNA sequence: TGTGCCAGCAGCGTCACCGCAGTCAGCTCCTATAATTCACCCCTCCACTTT. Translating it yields CASSVTAVSSYNSPLHF.

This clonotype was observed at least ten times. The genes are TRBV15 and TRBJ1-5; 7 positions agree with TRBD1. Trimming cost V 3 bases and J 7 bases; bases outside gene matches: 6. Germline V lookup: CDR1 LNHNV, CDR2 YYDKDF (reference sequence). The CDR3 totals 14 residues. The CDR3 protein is CATSRRQGGQPQHF. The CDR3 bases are TGTGCCACCAGCAGGCGACAGGGAGGGCAGCCCCAGCATTTT.

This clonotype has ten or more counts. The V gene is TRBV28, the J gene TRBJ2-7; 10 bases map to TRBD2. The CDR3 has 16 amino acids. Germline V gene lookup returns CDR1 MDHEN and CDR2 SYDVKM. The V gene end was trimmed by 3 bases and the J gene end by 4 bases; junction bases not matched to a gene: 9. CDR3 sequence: CASSFLWTSGGYEQYF. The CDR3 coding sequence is TGTGCCAGCAGTTTCCTGTGGACTAGCGGAGGGTACGAGCAGTACTTC. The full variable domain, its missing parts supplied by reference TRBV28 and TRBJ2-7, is DVKVTQSSRYLVKRTGEKVFLECVQDMDHENMFWYRQDPGLGLRLIYFSYDVKMKEKGDIPEGYSVSREKKERFSLILESASTNQTSMYLCASSFLWTSGGYEQYFGPGTRLTVT.

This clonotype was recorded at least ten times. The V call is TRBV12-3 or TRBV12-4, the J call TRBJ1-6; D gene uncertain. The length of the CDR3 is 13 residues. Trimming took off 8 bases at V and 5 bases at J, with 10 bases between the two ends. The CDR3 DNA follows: TGTGCCAGCGTTAATCAAGATAATTCACCCCTCCACTTT. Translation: CASVNQDNSPLHF.

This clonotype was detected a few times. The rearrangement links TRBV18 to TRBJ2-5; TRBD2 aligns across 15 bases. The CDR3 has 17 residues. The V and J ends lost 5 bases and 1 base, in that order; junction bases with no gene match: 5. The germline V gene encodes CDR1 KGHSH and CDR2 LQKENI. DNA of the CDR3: TGTGCCAGCTCATGGGGACTAGCGGGAGGCCTCCAAGAGACCCAGTACTTC. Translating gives CASSWGLAGGLQETQYF.

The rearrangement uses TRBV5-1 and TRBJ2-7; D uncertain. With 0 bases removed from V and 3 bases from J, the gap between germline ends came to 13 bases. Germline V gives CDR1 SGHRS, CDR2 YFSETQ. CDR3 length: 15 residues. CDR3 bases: TGCGCCAGCAGCTTGGGGTCAGTGGGTCTCTACGAGCAGTACTTC. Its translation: CASSLGSVGLYEQYF.